These T cell receptor beta chains were read from a single sample in a study of OX40 agonist ivuxolimab in advanced cancers. Assay used: immunoSEQ multiplex PCR; TCRdb lists only in-frame clones, some missing. This sample has more than 6,500 clones, with around 75% found just once. The sample in question was CD4+ or CD8+ T cells sorted from blood, obtained in a trial of the OX40 agonist ivuxolimab. These TCRs come from an adult with an advanced solid tumor such as melanoma, head and neck, liver or kidney cancer. The CDR3 runs from the conserved cysteine through the conserved F or W. The order of the fields is V gene, clone size, CDR3 protein. Clone size is not always given. Where it is, it says once, few, many or a class for expanded clones.

TRBV2	NA	CASSPIDRDSNQPQHF
TRBV7-9	NA	CASEPWGNQPQHF
TRBV21-1	NA	CASSKVAGYNEQFF
TRBV5-1	NA	CASSLDKAGVYEQYF
TRBV15	NA	CATSRDPTLGEAFF
TRBV28	few	CASSEGLAGGVSTDTQYF
TRBV4-1	NA	CASSPSRAERAEQPQHF
TRBV27	NA	CASHYENEQFF
TRBV27	NA	CASSFGRTYGYTF
TRBV11-2	NA	CASSGTYPRETQYF
TRBV19	NA	CASSEPGQGAANSPLHF
TRBV9	NA	CASSPALPGGPMFF
TRBV7-9	NA	CASSPSPGTEAFF
TRBV7-9	NA	CASSLAFTEAFF
TRBV2	few	CASRLGLYEQYF
TRBV6-5	NA	CASSYSDGEAQYF
TRBV6-5	NA	CASSALGQGYEQYF
TRBV7-2	few	CASSEGTSYEQYF
TRBV6-1	NA	CASSDHEQYF
TRBV9	NA	CASSEGASGVETQYF
TRBV11-2	NA	CASSLGDREGGEQYF
TRBV19	NA	CASRPQGANTEAFF
TRBV6-9	NA	CASSYLGYSYEQYF
TRBV7-9	NA	CASSLGGGEAFF
TRBV27	NA	CASSLSPSLRSPLHF
TRBV7-3	NA	CASSPTPQPTDTQYF
TRBV7-9	NA	CASMPGSGVLGGELFF
TRBV7-9	NA	CASSLVDAGTGVQETQYF
TRBV4-1	NA	CASSQDQHNEQFF
TRBV10-2	NA	CASSVGLAGTDTQYF
TRBV19	NA	CASSPGQGGSYEQYF